This T cell receptor (beta chain) was obtained from a study of cytomegalovirus exposure and HLA in healthy donors. Study-level results: Confirmation was obtained in vitro that three CMV-associated chains are specific for CMV antigens. An analysis was carried out later, and it reportedly showed fewer N-insertions in an Asian-associated ancestry cluster than the 666-donor mean.

Germline V gene data show CDR1 as MDHEN and CDR2 as SYDVKM. Trimming at V came to 5 bases and at J to 8 bases, leaving 11 bases not matched to a gene. This CDR3 contains 15 residues. PCR involved 60 Vbeta and 13 Jbeta primers. In the source study's methods: As a later analysis found, there were tens of millions of unique TCR beta chains, of which 8.5 million to 13 million were shared. Sequencing was performed with immunoSEQ multiplex PCR; in TCRdb, only in-frame clones are kept and a portion is missing. V and J calls and clone size are copied from that table; D and trimming were computed from the DNA. This sample's clone table lists some 120,000 clones. Comments on this clone: What it recognizes is unknown.

The source is a man aged 35-49 years in good health and CMV-seropositive. The gene calls are TRBV28 and TRBJ2-3, with 9 bases fitting TRBD2. Sequenced: PBMCs. CDR3 amino acids: CASSPDSSGKGTQYF. The DNA of the CDR3 is TGTGCCAGCAGTCCCGACTCTAGCGGGAAGGGTACGCAGTATTTT.